The entry below gives a single TCR beta chain sequence along with its context. Its antigen is currently unknown. Looked up from germline, CDR1 is MDHEN and CDR2 is SYDVKM. V was clipped by 7 bases and J by 4 bases, with 14 bases between them. The CDR3 has 14 amino acids. The sample is drawn from a study of graft-versus-host responses after intestinal transplantation. About the research overall: Every transplant recipient was induced with anti-thymocyte globulin, then maintained on tacrolimus and steroids for two to three years. Study-wide findings and caveats: Present in recipient marrow, GvH clones included some that appeared first in ileum or blood. Early HvG declines after transplant were associated with peak circulating GvH clone levels.

Profiled with immunoSEQ multiplex PCR; TCRdb holds only in-frame clones, not every one. The sample has around 100,000 clones, roughly 90% seen once; the top ten hold around 1%. The sample consisted of unstimulated CD4+ T cells sorted from spleen or lymph node cells, taken before transplant. The source is a human donor who was the organ donor for an intestinal transplant. This sequence joins TRBV28 and TRBJ1-5, with D hard to call. The CDR3 nucleotides read TGTGCCAGCACCAAGTCCGGGATTAATCAGCCCCAGCATTTT. Protein: CASTKSGINQPQHF.